One sample yielded the 10 T cell receptor beta chains listed below, sequenced in a study of CD8+CD57+ T cells in acquired aplastic anemia. Patients chosen for sequencing had shown CD8+CD57+ cell expansion by flow cytometry. For CDR3 and TCR beta VDJ profiling, genomic DNA was the template used. TCRdb fed the reads into MiXCR, producing one record per CDR3 protein. The sample holds 250,000 to 300,000 distinct CDR3 sequences, approximately 57% seen once. The sequenced sample was sorted CD4+, CD8+, or CD8+CD57+ T cells (not recorded which) from PBMCs. These receptors were obtained from a human donor with aplastic anemia.

The rearrangement uses TRBV29-1 and TRBJ2-1; D possibly matches TRBD1 or TRBD2 (5 bases each). V lost 5 bases, J lost 6 bases, and 14 bases lay in between. Germline-derived CDR1 and CDR2 are SQVTM and ANQGSEA. The CDR3 runs to 13 residues. The CDR3 here is CSVYLGTVNEQFF. The DNA of the CDR3 is TGCAGCGTTTATCTGGGGACGGTCAATGAGCAGTTCTTC.

The V and J genes are TRBV5-8 and TRBJ2-3, with no clear D. Germline V gene sequence: CDR1 SGHTS, CDR2 YDEGEE. This CDR3 contains 14 residues. The V end was cut by 4 bases, the J end by 6 bases, with 15 bases between. CDR3 DNA: TGTGCCAGCAGCGCACCAGCAGCTTCCGATACGCAGTATTTT. Protein sequence: CASSAPAASDTQYF.

The chain couples TRBV2 to TRBJ1-6; 7 bases are a match to TRBD1. Germline CDR1 is SNHLY and CDR2 is FYNNEI. Losses at the gene ends were 7 bases for V and 6 bases for J; bases not matched to a gene: 6. This CDR3 region has 14 residues. The CDR3 is CASMRGQLNSPLHF. CDR3 bases: TGTGCCAGCATGAGGGGACAGCTTAATTCACCCCTCCACTTT.

V is TRBV20-1 and J is TRBJ2-5, with D perhaps given as TRBD1 or TRBD2 (7 bases each). The CDR3 is 12 residues long. The germline V and J ends were trimmed by 7 bases and 5 bases, with 14 bases remaining between them. Per the germline V gene, CDR1 is DFQATT and CDR2 is SNEGSKA (reference sequence). CDR3 DNA sequence: TGCAGTGGGGAGGGGGCCGGGGAGACCCAGTACTTC. This codes for CSGEGAGETQYF.

This clonotype turned up a few times. The V call is TRBV7-8, the J call TRBJ2-1, with D uncertain. The CDR3 has 11 residues. Trimming left V 2 bases short and J 6 bases short, with 2 bases between. Germline-derived CDR1 and CDR2 are SGHVS and FQNEAQ. Written as DNA, the CDR3 is TGTGCCAGCAGCTTAACCAATGAGCAGTTCTTC. Its translation: CASSLTNEQFF.

The chain employs TRBV5-1 and TRBJ1-1; no firm D call. CDR3 length equals 15 residues. V was shortened by 0 bases and J by 3 bases, with 12 bases between the two germline ends. The germline CDR1 and CDR2 sequences are SGHRS and YFSETQ. CDR3 bases: TGCGCCAGCAGCTTGGTTCCCGGGAGGGACACTGAAGCTTTCTTT. This translates into CASSLVPGRDTEAFF. Together with reference TRBV5-1 and TRBJ1-1, the CDR3 gives the full variable domain: KAGVTQTPRYLIKTRGQQVTLSCSPISGHRSVSWYQQTPGQGLQFLFEYFSETQRNKGNFPGRFSGRQFSNSRSEMNVSTLELGDSALYLCASSLVPGRDTEAFFGQGTRLTVV.

The CDR3 protein is CASSFRASGNSYEQYF. The CDR3 bases are TGTGCCAGCAGCTTTCGCGCTAGCGGGAACTCCTACGAGCAGTACTTC. The J gene is TRBJ2-7, the V gene TRBV5-5, with 9 bases fitting TRBD2. Per germline, CDR1 SGHKS and CDR2 YYEKEE (reference sequence). V trimming: 2 bases; J trimming: 0 bases; junction bases outside the gene matches: 6. CDR3 length: 16 amino acids.

Turning to this clonotype: This may arise from a read error, as a much more abundant clone is one base away. Because the CDR3 is missing its conserved closing phenylalanine or tryptophan, this is likely a read error. V gene TRBV6-1 combines with J gene TRBJ2-7; D may be TRBD1 (5 bases). Germline values: CDR1 MNHNS, CDR2 SASEGT. With 6 bases removed from V and 3 bases from J, the gap between germline ends came to 6 bases. The CDR3 runs to 11 residues. CDR3 in DNA: TGTGCCAGCAGACAGGTCTACGAGCAGTACTCC. Its protein product is CASRQVYEQYS.

This clonotype was observed once. This rearrangement joins TRBV20-1 to TRBJ2-7; D unresolved. The CDR3 has 12 amino acids. V lost 7 bases and J 1 base, leaving 11 bases between the germline ends. Germline V gene sequence: CDR1 DFQATT, CDR2 SNEGSKA (reference sequence). CDR3 region: CSGGTISYEQYF. The CDR3 nucleotides are TGCAGTGGCGGTACTATATCCTACGAGCAGTACTTC.

The CDR3 DNA sequence: TGTGCCAGCAGTGAGGTGAGGGTCAATTCACCCCTCCACTTT. Amino acid sequence: CASSEVRVNSPLHF. The V gene is TRBV6-1, the J gene TRBJ1-6, with unresolved D. This CDR3 has 14 amino acids. V was cut by 3 bases and J by 7 bases, with 10 bases left in between. Germline values: CDR1 MNHNS, CDR2 SASEGT.